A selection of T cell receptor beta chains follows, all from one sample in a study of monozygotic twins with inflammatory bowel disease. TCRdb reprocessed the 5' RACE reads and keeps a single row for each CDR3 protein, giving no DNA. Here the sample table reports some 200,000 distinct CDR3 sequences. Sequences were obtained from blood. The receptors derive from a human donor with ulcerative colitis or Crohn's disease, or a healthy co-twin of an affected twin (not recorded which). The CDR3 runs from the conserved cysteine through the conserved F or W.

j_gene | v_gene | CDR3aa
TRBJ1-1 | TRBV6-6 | CASRRLDKAFF
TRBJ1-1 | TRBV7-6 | CASIQGENTEAFF
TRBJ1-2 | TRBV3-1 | CASSQEVAGGASGYTF
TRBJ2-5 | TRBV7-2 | CASSIVAVLETQYF
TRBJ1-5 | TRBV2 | CASRPILGSNQPQHF
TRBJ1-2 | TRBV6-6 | CASTRPGASYGYTF
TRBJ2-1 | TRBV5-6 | CASSFLGYNEQFF
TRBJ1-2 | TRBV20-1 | CSAQGILLGYGYTF
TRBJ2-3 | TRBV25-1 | CASSGGGDITTDTQYF
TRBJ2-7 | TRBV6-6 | CASREGQGYEQYF
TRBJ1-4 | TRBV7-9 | CASSLEGVNEKLFF
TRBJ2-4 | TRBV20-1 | CSSVRRAKNIQYF
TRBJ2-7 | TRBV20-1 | CSARGQIYEQYF
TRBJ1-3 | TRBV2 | CASSETLTGHTIYF
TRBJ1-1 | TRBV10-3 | CAISETRGDTEAFF
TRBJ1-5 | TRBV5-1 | CASSLGENQPQHF
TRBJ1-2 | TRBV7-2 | CASSQRREGGYTF
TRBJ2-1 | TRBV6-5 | CASSYSSQTGLYNEQFF
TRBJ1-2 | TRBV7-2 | CASSLVSQGPYGYTF
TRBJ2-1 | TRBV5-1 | CASSLEGFYNEQFF
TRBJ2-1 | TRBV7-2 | CASSPRAVNNEQFF
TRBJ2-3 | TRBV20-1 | CSARAGPDTQYF
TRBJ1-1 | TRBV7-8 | CVSTTGANTEAFF
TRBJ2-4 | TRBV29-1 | CSVRIALKNIQYF
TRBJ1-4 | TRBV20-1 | CSARDQKNEKLFF
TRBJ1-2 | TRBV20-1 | CSVTPENYGYTF
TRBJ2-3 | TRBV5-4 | CASSLPLEDTQYF
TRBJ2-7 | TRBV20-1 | CSARILGYQQYF
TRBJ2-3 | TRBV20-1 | CSAREASGGVTDTQYF
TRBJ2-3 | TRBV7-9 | CASSEPGPYTDTQYF
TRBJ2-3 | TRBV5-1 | CASSLTLLAGGSTDTQYF
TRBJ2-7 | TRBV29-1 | CSVARTGQEQYF
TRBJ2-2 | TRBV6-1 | CASSPRGGGYTGELFF
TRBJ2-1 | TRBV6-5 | CASSYAGLDEQFF
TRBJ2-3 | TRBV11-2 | CASSLDSIGGRGTSTDTQYF
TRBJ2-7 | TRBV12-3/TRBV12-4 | CASSSPGGAVYF
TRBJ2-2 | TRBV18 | CASSPPTASANTGELFF
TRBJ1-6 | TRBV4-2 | CASSQESPVSGYNSPLHF
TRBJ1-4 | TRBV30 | CACSPGQGREKLFF
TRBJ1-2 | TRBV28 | CASSGRGYGYTF
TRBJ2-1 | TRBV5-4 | CASSLRTSGGNEQFF
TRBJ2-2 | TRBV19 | CASSAQRGALTGELFF
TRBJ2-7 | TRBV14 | CASSPGHPYEQYF
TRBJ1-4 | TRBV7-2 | CASSLDRLEMGEKLFF
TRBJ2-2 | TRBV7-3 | CASSSGLDTGELFF
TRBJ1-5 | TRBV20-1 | CSATRPDQPQHF
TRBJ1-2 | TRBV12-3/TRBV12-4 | CTSSTFEGRIGYTF
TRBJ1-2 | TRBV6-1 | CASSDLRETGYGYTF
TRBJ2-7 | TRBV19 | CASSMQGYEQYF
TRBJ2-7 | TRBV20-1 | CSASRASGGYEQYF
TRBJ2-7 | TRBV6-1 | CASRGQGANEQYF
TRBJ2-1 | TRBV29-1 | CSARGLAGPDQFF
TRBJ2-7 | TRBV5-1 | CASSLVPGGYEQYF